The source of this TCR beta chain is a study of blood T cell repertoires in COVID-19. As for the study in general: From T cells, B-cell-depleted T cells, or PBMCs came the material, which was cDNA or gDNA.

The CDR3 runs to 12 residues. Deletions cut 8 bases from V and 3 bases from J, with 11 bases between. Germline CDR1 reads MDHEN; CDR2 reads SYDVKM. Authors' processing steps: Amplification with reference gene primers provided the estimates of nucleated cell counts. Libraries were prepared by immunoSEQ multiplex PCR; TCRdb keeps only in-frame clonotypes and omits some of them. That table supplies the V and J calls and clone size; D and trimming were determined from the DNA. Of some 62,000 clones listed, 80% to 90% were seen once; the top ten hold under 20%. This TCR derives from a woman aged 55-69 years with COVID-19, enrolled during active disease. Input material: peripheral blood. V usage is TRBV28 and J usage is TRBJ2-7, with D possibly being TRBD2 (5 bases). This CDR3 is CASGVGNYEQYF. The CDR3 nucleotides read TGTGCCAGCGGGGTCGGGAACTACGAGCAGTACTTC.